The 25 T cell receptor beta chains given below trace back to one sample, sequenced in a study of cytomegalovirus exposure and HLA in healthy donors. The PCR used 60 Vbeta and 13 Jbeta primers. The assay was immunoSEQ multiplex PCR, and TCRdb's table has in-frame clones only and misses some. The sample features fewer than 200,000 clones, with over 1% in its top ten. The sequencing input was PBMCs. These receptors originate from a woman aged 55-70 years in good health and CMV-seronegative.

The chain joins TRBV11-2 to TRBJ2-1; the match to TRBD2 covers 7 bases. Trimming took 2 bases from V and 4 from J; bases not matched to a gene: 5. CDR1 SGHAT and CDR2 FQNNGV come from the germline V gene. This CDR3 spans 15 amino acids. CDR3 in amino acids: CASSLNRGVYNEQFF. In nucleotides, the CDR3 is TGTGCCAGCAGCTTAAACCGGGGGGTTTACAATGAGCAGTTCTTC.

The CDR3 here is CASSLAGTANEQFF. Here the CDR3 DNA reads TGCGCCAGCAGCTTGGCCGGGACAGCCAATGAGCAGTTCTTC. This chain joins TRBV5-1 and TRBJ2-1, with 7 bases lining up with TRBD1. Germline CDR1 reads SGHRS; CDR2 reads YFSETQ. V gave up 0 bases and J gave up 6 bases; unmatched junction bases: 3. This CDR3 contains 14 residues.

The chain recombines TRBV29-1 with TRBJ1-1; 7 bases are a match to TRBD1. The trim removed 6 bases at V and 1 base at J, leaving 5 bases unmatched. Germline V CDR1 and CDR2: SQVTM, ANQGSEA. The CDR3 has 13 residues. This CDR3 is CSVMGQTNTEAFF. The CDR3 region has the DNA TGCAGCGTAATGGGACAGACGAACACTGAAGCTTTCTTT.

The CDR3 DNA follows: TGTGCCAGCAGCCCCCGGGAAAACTTAGCTTTCTTT. Its protein is CASSPRENLAFF. The V and J genes are TRBV5-5 and TRBJ1-1; D gene ambiguous. The CDR3 has 12 amino acids. V lost 4 bases and J lost 10, with 14 bases in between. The germline V gene encodes CDR1 SGHKS and CDR2 YYEKEE (reference sequence).

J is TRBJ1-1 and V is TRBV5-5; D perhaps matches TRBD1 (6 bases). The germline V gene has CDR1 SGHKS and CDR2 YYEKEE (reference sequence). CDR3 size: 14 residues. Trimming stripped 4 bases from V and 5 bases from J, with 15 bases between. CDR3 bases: TGTGCCAGCAGCGTATACAGGGAAGGAACTGAAGCTTTCTTT. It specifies CASSVYREGTEAFF.

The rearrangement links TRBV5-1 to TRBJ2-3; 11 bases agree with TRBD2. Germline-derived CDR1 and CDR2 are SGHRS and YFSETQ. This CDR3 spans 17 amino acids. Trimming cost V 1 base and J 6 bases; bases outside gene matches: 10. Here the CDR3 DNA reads TGCGCCAGCAGCTTGCCCCTACTAGCGGGAGCATCGGATACGCAGTATTTT. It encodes CASSLPLLAGASDTQYF.

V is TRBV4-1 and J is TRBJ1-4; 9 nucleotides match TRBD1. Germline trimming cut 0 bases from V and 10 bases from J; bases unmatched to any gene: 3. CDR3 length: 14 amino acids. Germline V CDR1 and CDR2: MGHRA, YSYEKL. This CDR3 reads CASSQEDRGRKLFF. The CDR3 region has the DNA TGCGCCAGCAGCCAAGAGGACAGGGGAAGAAAACTGTTTTTT.

The CDR3 DNA is TGCGCCAGCAGTCCCTGGAGGGGGGGAGGCTACACCTTC. Encoded protein: CASSPWRGGGYTF. This sequence joins TRBV4-3 and TRBJ1-2, with D perhaps matching TRBD1 (6 bases). Germline V lookup: CDR1 LGHNA, CDR2 YSLEER. The CDR3 is 13 amino acids. V dropped 6 bases and J dropped 8 bases, with 16 bases sitting between them.

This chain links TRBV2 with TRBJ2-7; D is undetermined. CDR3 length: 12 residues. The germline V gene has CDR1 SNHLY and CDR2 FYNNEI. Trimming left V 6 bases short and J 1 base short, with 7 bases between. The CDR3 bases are TGTGCCAGCAGGTCAGATTCCTACGAGCAGTACTTC. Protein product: CASRSDSYEQYF.

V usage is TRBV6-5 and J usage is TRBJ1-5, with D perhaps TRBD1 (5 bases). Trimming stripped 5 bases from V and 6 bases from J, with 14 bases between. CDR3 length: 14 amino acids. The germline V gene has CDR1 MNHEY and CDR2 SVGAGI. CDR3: CASSPGGYGQPQHF. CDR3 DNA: TGTGCCAGCAGTCCCGGGGGTTACGGTCAGCCCCAGCATTTT.

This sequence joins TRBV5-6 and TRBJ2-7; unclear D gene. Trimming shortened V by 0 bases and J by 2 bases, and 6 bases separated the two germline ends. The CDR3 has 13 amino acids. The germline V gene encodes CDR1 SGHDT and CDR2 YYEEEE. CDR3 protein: CASSLGRTYEQYF. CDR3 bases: TGTGCCAGCAGCTTGGGCAGAACCTACGAGCAGTACTTC.

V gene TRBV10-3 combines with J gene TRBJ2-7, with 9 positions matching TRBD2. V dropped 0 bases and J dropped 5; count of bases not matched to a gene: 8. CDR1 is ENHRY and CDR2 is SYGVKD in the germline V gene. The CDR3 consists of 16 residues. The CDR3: CAISESLAGKWDEQYF. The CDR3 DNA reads TGTGCCATCAGTGAGTCGCTAGCGGGAAAATGGGACGAGCAGTACTTC.

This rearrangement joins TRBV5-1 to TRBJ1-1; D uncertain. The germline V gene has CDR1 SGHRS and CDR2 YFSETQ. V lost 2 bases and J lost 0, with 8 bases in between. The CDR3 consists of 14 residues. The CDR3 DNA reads TGCGCCAGCAGCTTCGCTCAGATGAACACTGAAGCTTTCTTT. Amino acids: CASSFAQMNTEAFF.

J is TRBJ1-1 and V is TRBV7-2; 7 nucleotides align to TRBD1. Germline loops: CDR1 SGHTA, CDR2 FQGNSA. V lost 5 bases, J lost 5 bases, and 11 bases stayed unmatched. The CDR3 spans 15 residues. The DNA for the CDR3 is TGTGCCAGCAGCGCGTCACAGGGGTTTGTAACTGAAGCTTTCTTT. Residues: CASSASQGFVTEAFF. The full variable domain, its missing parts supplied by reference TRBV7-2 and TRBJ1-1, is GAGVSQSPSNKVTEKGKDVELRCDPISGHTALYWYRQSLGQGLEFLIYFQGNSAPDKSGLPSDRFSAERTGGSVSTLTIQRTQQEDSAVYLCASSASQGFVTEAFFGQGTRLTVV.

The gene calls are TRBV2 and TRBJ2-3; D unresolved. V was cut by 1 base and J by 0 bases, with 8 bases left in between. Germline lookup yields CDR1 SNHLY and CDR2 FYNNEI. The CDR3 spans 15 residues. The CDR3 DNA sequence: TGTGCCAGCAGTGAAGATCGAGATAGCACAGATACGCAGTATTTT. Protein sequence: CASSEDRDSTDTQYF.

This CDR3 is CASSSIARTSGRAADTQYF. The DNA of the CDR3 is TGTGCCAGCAGCAGTATTGCCCGAACTAGCGGGAGGGCGGCAGATACGCAGTATTTT. V is TRBV7-9 and J is TRBJ2-3; TRBD2 matches at 13 bases. This CDR3 has 19 amino acids. Germline V gene data show CDR1 as SEHNR and CDR2 as FQNEAQ (reference sequence). Trimming took 5 bases from V and 4 from J; bases not matched to a gene: 15.

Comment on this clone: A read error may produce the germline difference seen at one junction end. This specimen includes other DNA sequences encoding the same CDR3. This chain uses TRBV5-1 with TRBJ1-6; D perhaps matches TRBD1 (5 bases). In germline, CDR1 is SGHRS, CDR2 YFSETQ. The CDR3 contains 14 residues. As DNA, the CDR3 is TGCGCCAGCAGCGAGGACACCGTGAATTCGCCCCTCCACTTT. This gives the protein CASSEDTVNSPLHF.

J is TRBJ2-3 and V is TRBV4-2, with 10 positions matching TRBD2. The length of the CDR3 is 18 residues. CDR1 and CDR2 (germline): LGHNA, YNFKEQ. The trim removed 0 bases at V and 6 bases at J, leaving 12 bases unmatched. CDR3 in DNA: TGTGCCAGCAGCCAAGATAGGGAGCGGGGGGGTATATGGGATACGCAGTATTTT. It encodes CASSQDRERGGIWDTQYF.

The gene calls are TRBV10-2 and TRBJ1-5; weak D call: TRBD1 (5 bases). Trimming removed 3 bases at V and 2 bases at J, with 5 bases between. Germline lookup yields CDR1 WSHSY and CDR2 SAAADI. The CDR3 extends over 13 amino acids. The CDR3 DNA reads TGCGCCAGCAGTGAACAGGGCAATCAGCCCCAGCATTTT. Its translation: CASSEQGNQPQHF.

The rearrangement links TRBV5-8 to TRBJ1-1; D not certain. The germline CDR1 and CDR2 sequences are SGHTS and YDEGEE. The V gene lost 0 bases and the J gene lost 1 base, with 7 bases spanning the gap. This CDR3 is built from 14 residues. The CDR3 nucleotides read TGTGCCAGCAGCTTGGTGAGGAGGAACACTGAAGCTTTCTTT. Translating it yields CASSLVRRNTEAFF.

The CDR3 loop reads CASSGGAAGELFF. CDR3 sequence (DNA): TGTGCCAGCAGCGGGGGGGCGGCCGGGGAGCTGTTTTTT. The rearrangement joins TRBV7-9 to TRBJ2-2, with TRBD2 as a possible D gene (7 bases). Trimming removed 5 bases at V and 6 bases at J, with 10 bases between. The germline V gene encodes CDR1 SEHNR and CDR2 FQNEAQ (reference sequence). The CDR3 extends over 13 amino acids.

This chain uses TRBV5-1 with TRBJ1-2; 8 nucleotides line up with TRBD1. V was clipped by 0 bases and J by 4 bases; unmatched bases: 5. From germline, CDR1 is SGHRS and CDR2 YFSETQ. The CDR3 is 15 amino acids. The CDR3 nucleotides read TGCGCCAGCAGCTTGGGGCAGGGGGCTGGCTATGGCTACACCTTC. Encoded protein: CASSLGQGAGYGYTF.

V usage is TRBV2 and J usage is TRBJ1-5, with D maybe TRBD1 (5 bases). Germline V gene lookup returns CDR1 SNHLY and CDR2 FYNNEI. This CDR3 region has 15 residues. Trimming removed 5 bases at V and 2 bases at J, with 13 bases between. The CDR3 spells CASSFGGVRNQPQHF. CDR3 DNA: TGTGCCAGCAGTTTCGGGGGGGTTCGCAATCAGCCCCAGCATTTT.

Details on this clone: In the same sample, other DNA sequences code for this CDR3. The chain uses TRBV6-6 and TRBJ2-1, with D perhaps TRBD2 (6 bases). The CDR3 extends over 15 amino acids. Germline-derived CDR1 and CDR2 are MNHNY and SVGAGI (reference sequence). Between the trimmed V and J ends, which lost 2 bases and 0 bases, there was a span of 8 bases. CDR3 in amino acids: CASSYGGSSYNEQFF. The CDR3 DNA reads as TGTGCCAGCAGTTACGGGGGGTCCTCCTACAATGAGCAGTTCTTC.

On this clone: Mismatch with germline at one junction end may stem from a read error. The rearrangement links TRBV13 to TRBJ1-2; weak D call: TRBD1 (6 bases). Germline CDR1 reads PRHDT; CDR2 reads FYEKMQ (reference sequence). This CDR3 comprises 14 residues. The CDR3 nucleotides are TGTGCCAGCAGTTTAGACAGGAAGAGCTATGGCTACACCTTC. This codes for CASSLDRKSYGYTF.